This T cell receptor (beta chain) was observed in a study of identical twins. This clonotype came up many times. The CDR3 is 17 residues long. CDR1 is SGHAT, CDR2 FQNNGV, per germline. V was pared by 3 bases and J by 0 bases, with 9 bases of the junction left unmatched. Template switching added a universal primer site; cDNA carried unique molecular identifiers. Each CDR3 protein gets one entry after TCRdb re-called the 5' RACE reads with MiXCR. The profile shows 400,000 to 550,000 distinct CDR3 sequences, more than 13% of them singletons. The same specimen was also included in a second study, on yellow fever vaccine responses in identical twins.

This TCR was recovered from a woman aged 18-29 years in good health. The sample consisted of CD4+ T cells sorted from blood. The chain combines TRBV11-2 with TRBJ2-7; 9 bases are shared with TRBD1. The DNA for the CDR3 is TGTGCCAGCAGCTTGACAGATGGACAGGGGTTCTCCTACGAGCAGTACTTC. It is translated as CASSLTDGQGFSYEQYF.